This T cell receptor (beta chain) was recorded in a study of CD8+CD57+ T cells in acquired aplastic anemia. Whole-study context: An average of roughly 2.9 ug of DNA was obtained from sorted CD4+ and CD8+ cells. Study results and caveats: Patients were compared with controls for CD8+ Simpson's diversity, and no significant difference emerged. Common to patients and controls were roughly 30 CD8+ CDR3 sequences.

As to this clonotype: Antigen unknown.

Using genomic DNA as the template, TCR beta VDJ and CDR3 profiling was carried out. TCRdb re-analysed the reads in MiXCR, keeping a single row per CDR3 protein. The sample consists of a few hundred thousand distinct CDR3 sequences, 60% to 65% of them appearing once. With 5 bases removed from V and 12 bases from J, the gap between germline ends came to 19 bases. Germline lookup yields CDR1 ENHRY and CDR2 SYGVKD. This CDR3 has 13 residues. The sample consisted of sorted CD4+, CD8+, or CD8+CD57+ T cells (not recorded which) from PBMCs. The clonotype comes from a human donor in good health. The chain uses TRBV10-3 and TRBJ1-1, with D tentatively TRBD1 (5 bases). In DNA, the CDR3 is TGTGCCATCAGTCCGTCCCAGGGAGACGAACCTTTCTTT. Its translation is CAISPSQGDEPFF.